A selection of T cell receptor beta chains follows, all from one sample in a study of blood T cell repertoires in COVID-19. Using immunoSEQ multiplex PCR, the repertoire was profiled, and TCRdb retains in-frame clones only, with some absent. The table shows roughly 200,000 clones, with about 81% occurring only once. The sample consisted of peripheral blood. The source is a woman over 75 with COVID-19, enrolled during active disease. Both conserved end residues are part of each CDR3. D genes are given only for firm matches. Part of the rows lack a size; the others show once, few, many or a class for expanded clones.

CDR3aa: CASSQGRDQPQHF
CDR3nt: TGTGCCAGCAGCCAGGGCAGGGATCAGCCCCAGCATTTT
d_gene: .
abundance: once
j_gene: TRBJ1-5
v_gene: TRBV3-1/TRBV3-2

CDR3aa: CATSAGGGYTF
CDR3nt: TGTGCCACCAGTGCAGGGGGCGGCTACACCTTC
d_gene: TRBD1
abundance: .
j_gene: TRBJ1-2
v_gene: TRBV24-1

CDR3aa: CASSQDSTGQGKTQYF
CDR3nt: TGCGCCAGCAGCCAAGATAGCACGGGACAGGGAAAGACCCAGTACTTC
d_gene: TRBD1
abundance: .
j_gene: TRBJ2-5
v_gene: TRBV4-1

CDR3aa: CASSQGQLNYGYTF
CDR3nt: TGTGCCAGCAGTCAAGGACAGCTAAACTATGGCTACACCTTC
d_gene: .
abundance: .
j_gene: TRBJ1-2
v_gene: TRBV6-2/TRBV6-3

CDR3aa: CASSRDWELETQYF
CDR3nt: TGTGCCAGCAGCCGGGACTGGGAATTAGAGACCCAGTACTTC
d_gene: .
abundance: .
j_gene: TRBJ2-5
v_gene: TRBV9

CDR3aa: CASSQPGLPNEQFF
CDR3nt: TGTGCCAGCTCACAGCCGGGACTCCCCAATGAGCAGTTCTTC
d_gene: .
abundance: .
j_gene: TRBJ2-1
v_gene: TRBV18

CDR3aa: CASAGTHYGYTF
CDR3nt: TGTGCCAGCGCCGGGACACACTATGGCTACACCTTC
d_gene: .
abundance: .
j_gene: TRBJ1-2
v_gene: TRBV27

CDR3aa: CASSPPGTVARDNNEQFF
CDR3nt: TGTGCCAGCTCACCACCGGGAACGGTAGCCAGGGATAACAATGAGCAGTTCTTC
d_gene: .
abundance: once
j_gene: TRBJ2-1
v_gene: TRBV18

CDR3aa: CACSTVQYYGYTF
CDR3nt: TGTGCCTGCTCGACAGTTCAGTACTATGGCTACACCTTC
d_gene: .
abundance: few
j_gene: TRBJ1-2
v_gene: TRBV28

CDR3aa: CASSRRVSYEQYF
CDR3nt: TGTGCCAGCAGTCGTAGAGTCTCCTACGAGCAGTACTTC
d_gene: .
abundance: .
j_gene: TRBJ2-7
v_gene: TRBV27

CDR3aa: CAWSDVGRNYGYTF
CDR3nt: TGTGCCTGGAGTGACGTGGGCCGGAACTATGGCTACACCTTC
d_gene: .
abundance: .
j_gene: TRBJ1-2
v_gene: TRBV30

CDR3aa: CASGLGQVPGELFF
CDR3nt: TGTGCCAGCGGTCTAGGACAGGTCCCCGGGGAGCTGTTTTTT
d_gene: TRBD1
abundance: .
j_gene: TRBJ2-2
v_gene: TRBV7-2

CDR3aa: CASSLSGTPSSYNSPLHF
CDR3nt: TGTGCCAGCAGTTTATCAGGGACACCGAGCTCCTATAATTCACCCCTCCACTTT
d_gene: .
abundance: few
j_gene: TRBJ1-6
v_gene: TRBV27

CDR3aa: CAISDRQGNQPQHF
CDR3nt: TGTGCCATCAGTGACCGACAGGGCAATCAGCCCCAGCATTTT
d_gene: .
abundance: .
j_gene: TRBJ1-5
v_gene: TRBV10-3

CDR3aa: CASSLLYQGRNTEAFF
CDR3nt: TGTGCCAGCAGCCTCTTATACCAGGGGAGAAACACTGAAGCTTTCTTT
d_gene: .
abundance: .
j_gene: TRBJ1-1
v_gene: TRBV14

CDR3aa: CASSLPSGGANEQFF
CDR3nt: TGCGCCAGCAGCTTACCTAGCGGGGGGGCGAATGAGCAGTTCTTC
d_gene: TRBD2
abundance: few
j_gene: TRBJ2-1
v_gene: TRBV5-1

CDR3aa: CASSQPLAGQGSGNTIYF
CDR3nt: TGCGCCAGCAGCCAACCCTTAGCGGGACAGGGATCTGGAAACACCATATATTTT
d_gene: TRBD1
abundance: few
j_gene: TRBJ1-3
v_gene: TRBV4-1

CDR3aa: CASSPRGNTGELFF
CDR3nt: TGTGCCAGCAGCCCCCGAGGGAACACCGGGGAGCTGTTTTTT
d_gene: .
abundance: .
j_gene: TRBJ2-2
v_gene: TRBV7-2

CDR3aa: CASSRGSREDEQFF
CDR3nt: TGTGCCAGCAGCCGAGGGTCCAGGGAGGATGAGCAGTTCTTC
d_gene: .
abundance: .
j_gene: TRBJ2-1
v_gene: TRBV7-3

CDR3aa: CASSLRTGGVDTQYF
CDR3nt: TGTGCCAGCAGCTTAAGGACAGGGGGCGTAGATACGCAGTATTTT
d_gene: TRBD1
abundance: .
j_gene: TRBJ2-3
v_gene: TRBV11-1

CDR3aa: CAWSAGYTEAFF
CDR3nt: TGTGCCTGGAGTGCAGGATACACTGAAGCTTTCTTT
d_gene: .
abundance: .
j_gene: TRBJ1-1
v_gene: TRBV30

CDR3aa: CASSLVGGTGRETQYF
CDR3nt: TGTGCCAGCAGCTTAGTGGGGGGTACGGGCCGGGAGACCCAGTACTTC
d_gene: .
abundance: .
j_gene: TRBJ2-5
v_gene: TRBV11-2

CDR3aa: CASRKGQGDSPLHF
CDR3nt: TGTGCCAGCCGAAAAGGGCAGGGGGATTCACCCCTCCACTTT
d_gene: TRBD1
abundance: .
j_gene: TRBJ1-6
v_gene: TRBV27

CDR3aa: CASKKVGVGDRFFGGSSYEQYF
CDR3nt: TGTGCCAGCAAAAAGGTCGGCGTGGGGGACAGGTTTTTTGGGGGCAGCTCCTACGAGCAGTACTTC
d_gene: TRBD1
abundance: .
j_gene: TRBJ2-7
v_gene: TRBV27

CDR3aa: CAWNNRGSGTDTQYF
CDR3nt: TGTGCCTGGAATAACAGGGGTTCGGGGACAGATACGCAGTATTTT
d_gene: TRBD1
abundance: .
j_gene: TRBJ2-3
v_gene: TRBV30

CDR3aa: CAWSHRDTQYF
CDR3nt: TGTGCCTGGAGTCACAGGGATACGCAGTATTTT
d_gene: .
abundance: .
j_gene: TRBJ2-3
v_gene: TRBV30

CDR3aa: CASSLGHRDSSYEQYF
CDR3nt: TGCGCCAGCAGCTTGGGCCACAGGGATAGCTCCTACGAGCAGTACTTC
d_gene: .
abundance: .
j_gene: TRBJ2-7
v_gene: TRBV5-1

CDR3aa: CSASPRLGSYNEQFF
CDR3nt: TGCAGTGCTAGTCCTAGACTTGGATCCTACAATGAGCAGTTCTTC
d_gene: .
abundance: .
j_gene: TRBJ2-1
v_gene: TRBV20-1

CDR3aa: CASSSGQGGFYEQYF
CDR3nt: TGTGCCAGCAGCTCCGGACAGGGTGGGTTCTACGAGCAGTACTTC
d_gene: TRBD1
abundance: once
j_gene: TRBJ2-7
v_gene: TRBV7-2

CDR3aa: CASSTQGRLIQETQYF
CDR3nt: TGTGCCAGCAGCACCCAGGGGCGACTGATCCAAGAGACCCAGTACTTC
d_gene: .
abundance: .
j_gene: TRBJ2-5
v_gene: TRBV21-1

CDR3aa: CASSGPGGEQFF
CDR3nt: TGTGCCAGCAGCGGACCAGGGGGGGAGCAGTTCTTC
d_gene: .
abundance: .
j_gene: TRBJ2-1
v_gene: TRBV7-3

CDR3aa: CASSQDVNQPQHF
CDR3nt: TGCGCCAGCAGCCAAGACGTGAATCAGCCCCAGCATTTT
d_gene: .
abundance: .
j_gene: TRBJ1-5
v_gene: TRBV4-1

CDR3aa: CASSYSTGQLGNTIYF
CDR3nt: TGTGCCAGCAGTTACTCAACGGGACAGCTAGGGAACACCATATATTTT
d_gene: TRBD1
abundance: few
j_gene: TRBJ1-3
v_gene: TRBV6-5

CDR3aa: CASSLATRESTDTQYF
CDR3nt: TGCGCCAGCAGCTTGGCTACGCGGGAGAGTACAGATACGCAGTATTTT
d_gene: TRBD2
abundance: .
j_gene: TRBJ2-3
v_gene: TRBV5-1

CDR3aa: CASSLKGLAGAQVKQYF
CDR3nt: TGTGCCAGCAGCTTGAAGGGACTAGCGGGAGCTCAGGTTAAGCAGTACTTC
d_gene: TRBD2
abundance: .
j_gene: TRBJ2-7
v_gene: TRBV5-4

CDR3aa: CASSPGHRGSYEQYF
CDR3nt: TGTGCCAGCAGCCCGGGACATAGAGGGTCCTACGAGCAGTACTTC
d_gene: .
abundance: once
j_gene: TRBJ2-7
v_gene: TRBV11-3

CDR3aa: CASRSPGNTEAFF
CDR3nt: TGTGCCAGCAGGTCCCCGGGGAACACTGAAGCTTTCTTT
d_gene: .
abundance: .
j_gene: TRBJ1-1
v_gene: TRBV6-6

CDR3aa: CASSPAAGTGAVNTEAFF
CDR3nt: TGTGCCAGCTCACCAGCCGCCGGGACAGGGGCCGTGAACACTGAAGCTTTCTTT
d_gene: TRBD1
abundance: .
j_gene: TRBJ1-1
v_gene: TRBV18

CDR3aa: CASSQQGADTGELFF
CDR3nt: TGCGCCAGCAGCCAACAGGGGGCGGACACCGGGGAGCTGTTTTTT
d_gene: TRBD1
abundance: .
j_gene: TRBJ2-2
v_gene: TRBV5-1

CDR3aa: CASSPGGGVNQPQHF
CDR3nt: TGTGCCAGCTCACCGGGCGGGGGGGTCAATCAGCCCCAGCATTTT
d_gene: .
abundance: few
j_gene: TRBJ1-5
v_gene: TRBV18

CDR3aa: CASSSPGTGNQPQHF
CDR3nt: TGTGCCAGCAGCTCCCCCGGGACAGGAAATCAGCCCCAGCATTTT
d_gene: TRBD1
abundance: .
j_gene: TRBJ1-5
v_gene: TRBV7-2

CDR3aa: CASSLGQKNTEAFF
CDR3nt: TGTGCCAGCAGCCTAGGACAGAAGAACACTGAAGCTTTCTTT
d_gene: .
abundance: few
j_gene: TRBJ1-1
v_gene: TRBV7-3

CDR3aa: CASSQDRGIYEQYF
CDR3nt: TGCGCCAGCAGCCAGGACAGGGGAATCTACGAGCAGTACTTC
d_gene: TRBD1
abundance: .
j_gene: TRBJ2-7
v_gene: TRBV4-1

CDR3aa: CASSPAGSETQYF
CDR3nt: TGTGCCAGCAGTCCCGCAGGGTCAGAGACCCAGTACTTC
d_gene: .
abundance: .
j_gene: TRBJ2-5
v_gene: TRBV6-2/TRBV6-3

CDR3aa: CASRTFSGEQFF
CDR3nt: TGTGCCAGCAGGACTTTTTCTGGTGAGCAGTTCTTC
d_gene: .
abundance: .
j_gene: TRBJ2-1
v_gene: TRBV3-1/TRBV3-2

CDR3aa: CASSTGDRGTGELFF
CDR3nt: TGCGCCAGCAGCACGGGGGACAGGGGGACCGGGGAGCTGTTTTTT
d_gene: TRBD1
abundance: .
j_gene: TRBJ2-2
v_gene: TRBV5-1

CDR3aa: CATSRGLTPGSPDTQYF
CDR3nt: TGTGCCACCAGCAGAGGTTTGACCCCGGGTAGCCCAGATACGCAGTATTTT
d_gene: .
abundance: .
j_gene: TRBJ2-3
v_gene: TRBV15

CDR3aa: CASSPRQGVYTEAFF
CDR3nt: TGTGCCAGTAGTCCACGACAGGGGGTGTACACTGAAGCTTTCTTT
d_gene: TRBD1
abundance: .
j_gene: TRBJ1-1
v_gene: TRBV19

CDR3aa: CASSYANSPNSPLHF
CDR3nt: TGTGCCAGCAGCTACGCGAATAGTCCGAATTCACCCCTCCACTTT
d_gene: .
abundance: few
j_gene: TRBJ1-6
v_gene: TRBV6-5

CDR3aa: CASSSARTGGLDGTEAFF
CDR3nt: TGTGCCAGCAGTTCGGCTAGGACAGGGGGCCTTGATGGCACTGAAGCTTTCTTT
d_gene: TRBD1
abundance: .
j_gene: TRBJ1-1
v_gene: TRBV28